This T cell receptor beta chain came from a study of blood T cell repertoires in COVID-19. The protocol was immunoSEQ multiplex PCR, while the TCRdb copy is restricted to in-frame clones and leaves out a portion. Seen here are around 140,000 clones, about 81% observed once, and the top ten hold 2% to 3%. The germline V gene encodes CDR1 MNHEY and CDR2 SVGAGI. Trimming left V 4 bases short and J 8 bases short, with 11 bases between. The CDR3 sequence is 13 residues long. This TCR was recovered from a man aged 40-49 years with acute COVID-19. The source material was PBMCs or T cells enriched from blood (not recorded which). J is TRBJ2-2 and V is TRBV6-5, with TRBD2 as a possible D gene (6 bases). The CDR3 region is CASSWDSMGELFF. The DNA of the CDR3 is TGTGCCAGCAGTTGGGACTCCATGGGGGAGCTGTTTTTT.